The present TCR beta chain was sequenced within a study of blood T cell repertoires in COVID-19. The overall study: The analysed material was cDNA or gDNA that came from T cells, B-cell-depleted T cells, or PBMCs.

The CDR3 has 14 residues. Trimming shortened V by 2 bases and J by 3 bases, and 10 bases separated the two germline ends. Germline CDR1 and CDR2: SGHDT and YYEEEE. TCRdb's copy holds only in-frame clones and misses some; the assay was immunoSEQ multiplex PCR. The data hold a few hundred thousand clones, with 83% observed a single time. The rearrangement links TRBV5-6 to TRBJ2-3; D possibly corresponds to TRBD2 (5 bases). Sequenced: peripheral blood. The clonotype comes from a woman in her 50s with acute or convalescent COVID-19. The CDR3 protein is CASSFPRETDTQYF. CDR3 nucleotide sequence: TGTGCCAGCAGCTTCCCAAGGGAGACAGATACGCAGTATTTT.